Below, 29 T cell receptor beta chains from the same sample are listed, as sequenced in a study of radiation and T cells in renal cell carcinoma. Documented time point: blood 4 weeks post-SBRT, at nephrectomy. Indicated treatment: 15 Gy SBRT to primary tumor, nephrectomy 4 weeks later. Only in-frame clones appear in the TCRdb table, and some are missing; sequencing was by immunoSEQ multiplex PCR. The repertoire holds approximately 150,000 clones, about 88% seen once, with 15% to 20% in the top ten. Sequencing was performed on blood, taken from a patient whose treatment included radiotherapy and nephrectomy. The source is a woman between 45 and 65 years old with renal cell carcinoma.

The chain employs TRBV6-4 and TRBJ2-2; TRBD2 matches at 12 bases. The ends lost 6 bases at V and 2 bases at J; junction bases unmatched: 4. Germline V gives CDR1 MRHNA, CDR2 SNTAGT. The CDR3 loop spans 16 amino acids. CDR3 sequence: CASSRTSGKNTGELFF. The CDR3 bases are TGTGCCAGCAGCCGGACTAGCGGGAAAAACACCGGGGAGCTGTTTTTT.

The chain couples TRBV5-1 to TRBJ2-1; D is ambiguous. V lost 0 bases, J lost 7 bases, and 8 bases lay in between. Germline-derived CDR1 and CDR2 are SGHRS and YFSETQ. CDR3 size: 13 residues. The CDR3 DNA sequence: TGCGCCAGCAGCTTGGAGGTCCTGAATGAGCAGTTCTTC. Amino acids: CASSLEVLNEQFF.

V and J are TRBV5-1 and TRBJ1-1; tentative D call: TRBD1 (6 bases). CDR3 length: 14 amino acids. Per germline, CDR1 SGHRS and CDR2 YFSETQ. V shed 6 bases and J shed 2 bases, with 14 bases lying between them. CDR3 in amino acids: CASTVGQPNTEAFF. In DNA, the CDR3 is TGCGCCAGCACCGTCGGACAGCCTAACACTGAAGCTTTCTTT.

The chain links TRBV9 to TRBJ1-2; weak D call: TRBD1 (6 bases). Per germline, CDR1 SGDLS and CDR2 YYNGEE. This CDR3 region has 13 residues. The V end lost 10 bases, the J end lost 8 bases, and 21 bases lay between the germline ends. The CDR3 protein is CARLPGAHRGYTF. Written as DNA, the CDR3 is TGTGCCCGCCTGCCGGGGGCGCACAGGGGCTACACCTTC.

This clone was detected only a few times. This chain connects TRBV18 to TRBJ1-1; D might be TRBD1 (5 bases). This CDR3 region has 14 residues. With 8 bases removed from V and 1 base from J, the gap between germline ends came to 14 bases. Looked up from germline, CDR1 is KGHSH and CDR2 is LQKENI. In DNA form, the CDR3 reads TGTGCCAGCGCAGCGTCCGGGACGAACACTGAAGCTTTCTTT. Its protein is CASAASGTNTEAFF.

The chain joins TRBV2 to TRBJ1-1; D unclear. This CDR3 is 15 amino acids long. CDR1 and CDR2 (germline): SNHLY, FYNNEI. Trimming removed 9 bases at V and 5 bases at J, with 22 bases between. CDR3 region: CASKERVLGWTEAFF. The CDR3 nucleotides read TGTGCCAGTAAAGAAAGGGTTTTGGGATGGACTGAAGCTTTCTTT.

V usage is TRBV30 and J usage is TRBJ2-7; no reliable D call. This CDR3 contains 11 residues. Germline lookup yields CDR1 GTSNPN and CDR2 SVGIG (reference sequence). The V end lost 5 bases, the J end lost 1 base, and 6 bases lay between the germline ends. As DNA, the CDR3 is TGTGCCTGGGACCGTTCCTACGAGCAGTACTTC. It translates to CAWDRSYEQYF. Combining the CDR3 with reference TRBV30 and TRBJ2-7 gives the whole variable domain SQTIHQWPATLVQPVGSPLSLECTVEGTSNPNLYWYRQAAGRGLQLLFYSVGIGQISSEVPQNLSASRPQDRQFILSSKKLLLSDSGFYLCAWDRSYEQYFGPGTRLTVT.

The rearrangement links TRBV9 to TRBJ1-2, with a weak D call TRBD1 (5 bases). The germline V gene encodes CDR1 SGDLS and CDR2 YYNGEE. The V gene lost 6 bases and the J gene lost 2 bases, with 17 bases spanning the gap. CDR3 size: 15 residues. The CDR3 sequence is CASTEGQGPNYGYTF. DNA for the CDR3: TGTGCCAGCACCGAGGGGCAGGGCCCGAACTATGGCTACACCTTC.

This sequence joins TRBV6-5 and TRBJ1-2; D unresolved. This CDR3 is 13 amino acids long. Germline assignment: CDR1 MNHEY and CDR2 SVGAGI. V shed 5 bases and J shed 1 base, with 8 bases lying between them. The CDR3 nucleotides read TGTGCCAGCAGTACACAGTTTAACTATGGCTACACCTTC. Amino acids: CASSTQFNYGYTF.

CDR3 in DNA: TGTGCCAGCAGCGGAGACAGGGGGATATCGGAATGGTATGGCTACACCTTC. Protein sequence: CASSGDRGISEWYGYTF. The rearrangement uses TRBV7-9 and TRBJ1-2, with 9 bases matching TRBD1. The trim removed 5 bases at V and 5 bases at J, leaving 15 bases unmatched. Germline values: CDR1 SEHNR, CDR2 FQNEAQ (reference sequence). The CDR3 runs 17 residues.

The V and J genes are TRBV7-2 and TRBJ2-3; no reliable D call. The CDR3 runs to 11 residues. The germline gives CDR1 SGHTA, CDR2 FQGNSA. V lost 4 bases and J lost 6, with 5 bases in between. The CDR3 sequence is CASSSADTQYF. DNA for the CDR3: TGTGCCAGCAGCTCGGCGGATACGCAGTATTTT.

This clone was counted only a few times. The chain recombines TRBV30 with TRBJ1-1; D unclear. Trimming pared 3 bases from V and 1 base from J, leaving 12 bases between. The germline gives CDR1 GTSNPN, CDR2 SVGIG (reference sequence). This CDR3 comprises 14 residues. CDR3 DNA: TGTGCCTGGAGCCGAGTCACGAGGAACACTGAAGCTTTCTTT. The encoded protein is CAWSRVTRNTEAFF.

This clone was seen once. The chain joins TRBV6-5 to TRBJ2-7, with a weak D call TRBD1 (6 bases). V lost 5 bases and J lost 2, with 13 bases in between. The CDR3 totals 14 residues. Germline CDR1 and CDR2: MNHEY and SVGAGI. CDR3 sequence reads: CASSPYRVTYEQYF. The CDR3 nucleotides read TGTGCCAGCAGTCCCTACAGGGTTACCTACGAGCAGTACTTC.

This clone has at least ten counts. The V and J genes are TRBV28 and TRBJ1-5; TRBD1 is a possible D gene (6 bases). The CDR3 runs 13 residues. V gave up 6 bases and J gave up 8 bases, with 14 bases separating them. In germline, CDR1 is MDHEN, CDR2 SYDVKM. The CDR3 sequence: CASSTQGVKPQHF. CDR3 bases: TGTGCCAGCAGCACACAGGGTGTGAAGCCCCAGCATTTT.

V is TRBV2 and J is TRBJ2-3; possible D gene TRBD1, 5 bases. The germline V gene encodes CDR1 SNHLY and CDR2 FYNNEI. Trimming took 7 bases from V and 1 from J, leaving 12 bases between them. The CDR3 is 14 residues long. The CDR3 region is CASNNRGRTDTQYF. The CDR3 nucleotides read TGTGCCAGCAATAATAGGGGCCGCACAGATACGCAGTATTTT.

The CDR3 sequence: CATSPIWGILFF. The CDR3 bases are TGTGCCACCAGCCCGATCTGGGGGATTCTGTTTTTT. V usage is TRBV15 and J usage is TRBJ1-4; possibly TRBD1 for D (5 bases). The CDR3 is 12 amino acids. CDR1 LNHNV and CDR2 YYDKDF come from the germline V gene (reference sequence). The V end lost 5 bases, the J end lost 14 bases, and 15 bases lay between the germline ends.

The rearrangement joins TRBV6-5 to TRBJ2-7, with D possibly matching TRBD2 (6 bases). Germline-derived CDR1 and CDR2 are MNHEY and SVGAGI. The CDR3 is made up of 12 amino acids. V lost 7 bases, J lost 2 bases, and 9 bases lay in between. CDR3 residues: CASTGDAYEQYF. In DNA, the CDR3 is TGTGCCAGCACGGGGGACGCCTACGAGCAGTACTTC.

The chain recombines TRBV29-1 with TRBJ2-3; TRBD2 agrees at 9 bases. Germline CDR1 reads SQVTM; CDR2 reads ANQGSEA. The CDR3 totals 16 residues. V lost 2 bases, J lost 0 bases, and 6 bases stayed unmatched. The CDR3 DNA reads TGCAGCGTTGAAAAACGACTAGCGGTGAGCACAGATACGCAGTATTTT. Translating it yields CSVEKRLAVSTDTQYF.

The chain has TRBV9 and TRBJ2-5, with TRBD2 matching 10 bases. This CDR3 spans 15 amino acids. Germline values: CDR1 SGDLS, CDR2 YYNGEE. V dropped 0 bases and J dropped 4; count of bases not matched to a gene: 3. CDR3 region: CASSVVSGGVETQYF. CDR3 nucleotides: TGTGCCAGCAGCGTAGTAAGCGGGGGGGTAGAGACCCAGTACTTC.

In DNA, the CDR3 is TGTGCCAGCAGCTTAGCATCTAGCGGGAGTGACATTCAGTACTTC. It specifies CASSLASSGSDIQYF. The J gene is TRBJ2-4, the V gene TRBV7-2, with 10 bases identical to TRBD2. Trimming at V came to 0 bases and at J to 8 bases, leaving 4 bases not matched to a gene. CDR3 length: 15 residues. Looked up from germline, CDR1 is SGHTA and CDR2 is FQGNSA.

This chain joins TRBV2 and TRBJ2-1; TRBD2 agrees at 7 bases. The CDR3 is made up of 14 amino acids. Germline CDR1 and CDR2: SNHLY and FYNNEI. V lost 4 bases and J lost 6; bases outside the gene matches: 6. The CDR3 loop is CASSGLAVINEQFF. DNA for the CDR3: TGTGCCAGCAGTGGCCTAGCGGTCATCAATGAGCAGTTCTTC.

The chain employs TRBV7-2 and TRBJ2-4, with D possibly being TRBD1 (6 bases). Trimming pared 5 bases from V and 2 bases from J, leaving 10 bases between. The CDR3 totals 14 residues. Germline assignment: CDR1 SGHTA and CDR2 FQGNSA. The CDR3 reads CASSITGTKNIQYF. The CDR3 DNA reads TGTGCCAGCAGCATTACAGGGACCAAAAACATTCAGTACTTC.

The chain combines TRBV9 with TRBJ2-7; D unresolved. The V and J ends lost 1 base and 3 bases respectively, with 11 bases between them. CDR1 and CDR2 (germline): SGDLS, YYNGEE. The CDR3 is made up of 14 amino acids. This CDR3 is CASSVTQTRYEQYF. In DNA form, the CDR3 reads TGTGCCAGCAGCGTAACTCAGACCCGCTACGAGCAGTACTTC.

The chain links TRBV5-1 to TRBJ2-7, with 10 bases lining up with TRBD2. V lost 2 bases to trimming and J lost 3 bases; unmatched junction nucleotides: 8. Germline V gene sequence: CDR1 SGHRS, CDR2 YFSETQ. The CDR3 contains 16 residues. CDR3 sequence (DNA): TGCGCCAGCAGCTTAGGTCTAGCGGGAGTCGACTACGAGCAGTACTTC. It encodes CASSLGLAGVDYEQYF. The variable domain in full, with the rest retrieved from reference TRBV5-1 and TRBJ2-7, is KAGVTQTPRYLIKTRGQQVTLSCSPISGHRSVSWYQQTPGQGLQFLFEYFSETQRNKGNFPGRFSGRQFSNSRSEMNVSTLELGDSALYLCASSLGLAGVDYEQYFGPGTRLTVT.

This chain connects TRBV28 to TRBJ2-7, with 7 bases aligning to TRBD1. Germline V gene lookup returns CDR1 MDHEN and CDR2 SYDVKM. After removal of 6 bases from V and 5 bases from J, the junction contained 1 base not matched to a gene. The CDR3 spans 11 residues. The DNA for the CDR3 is TGTGCCAGCAGCGACAGGGACGAGCAGTACTTC. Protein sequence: CASSDRDEQYF. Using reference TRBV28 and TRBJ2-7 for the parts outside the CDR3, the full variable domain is DVKVTQSSRYLVKRTGEKVFLECVQDMDHENMFWYRQDPGLGLRLIYFSYDVKMKEKGDIPEGYSVSREKKERFSLILESASTNQTSMYLCASSDRDEQYFGPGTRLTVT.

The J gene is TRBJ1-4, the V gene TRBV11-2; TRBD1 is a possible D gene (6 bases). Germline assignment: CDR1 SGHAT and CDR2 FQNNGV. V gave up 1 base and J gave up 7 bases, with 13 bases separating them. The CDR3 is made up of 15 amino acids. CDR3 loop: CASSLVGNRVEKLFF. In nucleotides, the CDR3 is TGTGCCAGCAGCTTAGTGGGGAACAGGGTTGAAAAACTGTTTTTT.

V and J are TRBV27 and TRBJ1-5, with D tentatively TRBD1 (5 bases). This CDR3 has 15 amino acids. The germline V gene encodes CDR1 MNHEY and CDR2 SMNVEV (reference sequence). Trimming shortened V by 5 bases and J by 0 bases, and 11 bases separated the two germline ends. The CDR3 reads CASSIGTDSNQPQHF. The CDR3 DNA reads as TGTGCCAGCAGTATCGGGACGGATAGCAATCAGCCCCAGCATTTT.

DNA for the CDR3: TGTGCCAGCAGCGTACTACCGGACAGCAATCAGCCCCAGCATTTT. It is translated as CASSVLPDSNQPQHF. J is TRBJ1-5 and V is TRBV9; D gene ambiguous. The CDR3 is 15 amino acids. Germline CDR1 and CDR2: SGDLS and YYNGEE. Trimming left V 1 base short and J 1 base short, with 9 bases between.

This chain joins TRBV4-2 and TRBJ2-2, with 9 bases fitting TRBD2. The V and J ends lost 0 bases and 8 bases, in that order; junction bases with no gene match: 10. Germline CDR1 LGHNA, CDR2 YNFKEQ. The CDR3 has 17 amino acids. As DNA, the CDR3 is TGTGCCAGCAGCCAAGATCTGGCGGGAGGGCCCAGGGGGGAGCTGTTTTTT. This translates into CASSQDLAGGPRGELFF.